The T cell receptor (beta chain) under discussion was sequenced for a study of cytomegalovirus exposure and HLA in healthy donors. Across the whole study: Falling in the Caucasian-associated ancestry cluster were approximately 86% of 350 to 400 genotyped donors.

Nominally healthy donors provided the samples, though records likely missed some immune exposures. PCR primers comprised 60 Vbeta and 13 Jbeta primers. Some clones are missing from TCRdb's copy, which holds only in-frame ones; the method was immunoSEQ multiplex PCR. There are 110,000 to 150,000 clones in the sample; about 80% occur only once, and 4.5% to 6.5% lies in the top ten. This sequence was found in a male donor in good health and CMV-seronegative. The source material was PBMCs.

The CDR3 reads CASSEVGQGTLNYGYTF. The CDR3 region has the DNA TGTGCCAGCAGTGAAGTGGGACAGGGGACCTTAAACTATGGCTACACCTTC. The V call is TRBV6-1, the J call TRBJ1-2; TRBD1 matches 10 bases. The CDR3 has 17 amino acids. Germline V gene data show CDR1 as MNHNS and CDR2 as SASEGT. J lost 2 bases, V lost 1 base, and 7 bases had no gene match.